The T cell receptor (beta chain) under discussion was sequenced for a study of tumor and adjacent non-tumor tissue in lung cancer. Notes on the study in general: Tumor repertoires had a smaller top 100 clone share than normal lung.

No cell sorting was done before RNA was extracted from the tissue. The normal lung tissue was taken more than 3 cm from the tumor edge. Donors were chemotherapy-naive, newly diagnosed lung cancer surgical patients in China, August–late 2014. The CDR3 contains 14 residues. V lost 2 bases and J 5 bases, leaving 12 bases between the germline ends. Germline-derived CDR1 and CDR2 are SGHRS and YFSETQ. TCRbeta libraries were built with three rounds of nested PCR, modified from ARM-PCR. TCRdb itself ran the multiplex PCR reads through MiXCR, one entry per CDR3 protein. The repertoire holds some 100,000 distinct CDR3 sequences, less than 85% seen once, with under 40% in the top ten. This clonotype appeared many times. What it recognizes is unknown.

What was sequenced was distant non-tumor lung tissue. V gene TRBV5-1 combines with J gene TRBJ2-3, with a weak D call TRBD2 (6 bases). This sequence originates from a man between 60 and 70 years old with small cell lung cancer. The CDR3 sequence: CASSFGGAGDTQYF. CDR3 nucleotide sequence: TGCGCCAGCAGCTTCGGGGGAGCCGGAGATACGCAGTATTTT.